One sample yielded the 8 T cell receptor beta chains listed below, sequenced in a study of prognosis after radiotherapy for stage I lung cancer. TCR beta CDR3 amplification from genomic DNA was performed by two-round multiplex PCR. Gene-specific TRBV and TRBJ primers were used in PCR round one. TCRdb ran MiXCR on the multiplex PCR reads and lists one entry per CDR3 protein. The repertoire holds about 18,000 distinct CDR3 sequences, with roughly 40% as singletons. The material was PBMCs, obtained before or after stereotactic body radiation therapy (not recorded which). The receptors here all came from a donor over 45 with non-small cell lung cancer.

This clonotype has a count of ten or more. The gene calls are TRBV10-2 and TRBJ2-7; TRBD1 aligns across 8 bases. V dropped 2 bases and J dropped 4; count of bases not matched to a gene: 10. The CDR3 length is 16 residues. The germline V gene encodes CDR1 WSHSY and CDR2 SAAADI. This chain's CDR3 is CASSEPGDRSNYEQYF. CDR3 bases: TGCGCCAGCAGTGAGCCCGGGGACAGGAGCAATTACGAGCAGTACTTC.

There are many counts of this clonotype. The chain links TRBV5-1 to TRBJ2-5; possible D gene TRBD1, 6 bases. The CDR3 spans 14 residues. CDR1 and CDR2 from the germline V gene are SGHRS and YFSETQ. Trimming took off 0 bases at V and 4 bases at J, with 10 bases between the two ends. For the CDR3, the DNA is TGCGCCAGCAGCTTGGCAGAACAGGGAGAGACCCAGTACTTC. Encoded protein: CASSLAEQGETQYF.

V usage is TRBV27 and J usage is TRBJ1-5; the D is unclear. From germline, CDR1 is MNHEY and CDR2 SMNVEV (reference sequence). CDR3 size: 15 residues. V lost 6 bases, J lost 1 base, and 13 bases lay in between. The CDR3 loop is CASRKGYLSNQPQHF. CDR3 DNA: TGTGCCAGCAGGAAAGGGTATTTGAGCAATCAGCCCCAGCATTTT.

The chain joins TRBV7-9 to TRBJ2-7; tentative D call: TRBD2 (6 bases). V lost 0 bases and J 3 bases, leaving 15 bases between the germline ends. CDR1 is SEHNR and CDR2 is FQNEAQ in the germline V gene (reference sequence). The CDR3 is 16 amino acids. The CDR3 DNA follows: TGTGCCAGCAGCTTAGCCCTTGACGTAGCGGTCTACGAGCAGTACTTC. Its translation: CASSLALDVAVYEQYF.

This clonotype has a count of ten or more. This chain links TRBV6-1 with TRBJ1-5; possibly TRBD1 for D (6 bases). The V end was cut by 5 bases, the J end by 1 base, with 18 bases between. Germline CDR1 reads MNHNS; CDR2 reads SASEGT. This CDR3 is built from 17 residues. The CDR3 DNA reads TGTGCCAGCAGTCCAGCTATAGGGGGGAGGAGCAATCAGCCCCAGCATTTT. Its protein product is CASSPAIGGRSNQPQHF.

This clonotype occurred many times. The chain links TRBV27 to TRBJ2-7, with TRBD1 identical over 9 bases. J gave up 7 bases and V 4 bases, and 5 bases lay outside the gene matches. The CDR3 loop spans 13 amino acids. Germline CDR1 is MNHEY and CDR2 is SMNVEV (reference sequence). The CDR3 sequence is CASSWDREGEQYF. The CDR3 DNA is TGTGCCAGCAGTTGGGACAGGGAAGGGGAGCAGTACTTC.

This clonotype was seen only a few times. A much larger clone lies one base from this, so it may be a read error. The rearrangement joins TRBV2 to TRBJ2-2; TRBD1 or TRBD2 may be the D gene (5 bases each). CDR3 size: 15 residues. Germline V gives CDR1 SNHLY, CDR2 FYNNEI. The CDR3 DNA sequence: TGTGCCAGCCAGACCGGGACGGAGAACACCAGGGAGCTGTTTTTT. This translates into CASQTGTENTRELFF.

This clonotype came up many times. The V gene is TRBV5-4, the J gene TRBJ2-6, with D uncertain. The CDR3 spans 13 residues. Trimming cost V 4 bases and J 0 bases, with 2 bases left between them. Germline CDR1 is SGHNT and CDR2 is YYREEE (reference sequence). The CDR3 region is CASSPSGANVLTF. DNA for the CDR3: TGTGCCAGCAGCCCCTCTGGGGCCAACGTCCTGACTTTC.